Described below is a single T cell receptor (beta chain) sequence and its context. These data belong to a study of T cell clonotyping in hematopoietic cell transplantation. The method was immunoSEQ multiplex PCR; TCRdb's version includes in-frame clones alone and lacks a portion of them. The data hold about 28,000 clones, with just over 90% observed a single time. Germline CDR1 SGHRS, CDR2 YFSETQ. The V segment lost 4 bases and the J segment 2 bases; nucleotides outside the gene matches: 2. The CDR3 has 17 residues. Time point in this sample: recipient sample about 28 days before transplant, after cytoreduction.

The sequence was collected from a man in his fifties with acute myeloid leukemia. Some clones in this sample may be carry-over from other donors' samples. Here the sequenced sample was peripheral blood mononuclear cells, taken before stem cell transplant. The V gene is TRBV5-1, the J gene TRBJ2-6; 14 bases align to TRBD2. CDR3 in amino acids: CASSAGLAGAGANVLTF. CDR3 coding DNA: TGCGCCAGCAGCGCGGGACTAGCGGGAGCTGGGGCCAACGTCCTGACTTTC.